Listed here is a single T cell receptor beta chain. The data were taken from a study of cytomegalovirus exposure and HLA in healthy donors. Germline CDR1 reads SGDLS; CDR2 reads YYNGEE. The CDR3 length is 13 residues. The V gene lost 5 bases and the J gene lost 1 base, with 9 bases spanning the gap. Repertoires were generated with immunoSEQ multiplex PCR, while TCRdb's copy carries only in-frame clones and drops some. The data contain tens of thousands of clones, 85% to 95% of them singletons. The sequencing sample was made of PBMCs. This rearrangement joins TRBV9 to TRBJ1-1; D ambiguous. This clonotype originated in a woman aged 18-29 years in good health and CMV-seronegative. The CDR3 region has the DNA TGTGCCAGCAGTATGAGTGGGAACACTGAAGCTTTCTTT. Encoded protein: CASSMSGNTEAFF.